The 19 T cell receptor beta chains reported below all come from one sample, sequenced in a study of blood T cell repertoires in COVID-19. Some clones are missing from TCRdb's copy, which holds only in-frame ones; the method was immunoSEQ multiplex PCR. The sample contains roughly 400,000 clones, 80% to 90% of which appear only once. Sequenced sample: PBMCs or T cells enriched from blood (not recorded which). The source is a man in his thirties or forties who had recovered from COVID-19.

The CDR3 nucleotides read TGTGCCAGCAGCCTAAGACTAGCGGGAGGCAACGAGCAGTACTTC. Protein product: CASSLRLAGGNEQYF. The rearrangement joins TRBV7-6 to TRBJ2-7; 13 nucleotides match TRBD2. Losses at the gene ends were 5 bases for V and 5 bases for J; bases not matched to a gene: 6. Germline lookup yields CDR1 SGHVS and CDR2 FNYEAQ. The CDR3 is 15 residues long.

The V gene is TRBV5-4, the J gene TRBJ2-7; 9 bases fit TRBD1. The CDR3 covers 15 residues. Trimming took 4 bases from V and 2 from J; bases not matched to a gene: 7. The germline gives CDR1 SGHNT, CDR2 YYREEE (reference sequence). This chain's CDR3 is CASSHQDRGPYEQYF. As DNA, the CDR3 is TGTGCCAGCAGCCATCAGGACAGGGGCCCCTACGAGCAGTACTTC.

The chain recombines TRBV7-9 with TRBJ1-5; possible D gene TRBD1, 5 bases. The CDR3 has 14 amino acids. The germline CDR1 and CDR2 sequences are SEHNR and FQNEAQ (reference sequence). Trimming took 5 bases from V and 8 from J, leaving 16 bases between them. CDR3 bases: TGTGCCAGCAGCCCTGACGGAGGGGTGGAGCCCCAGCATTTT. Its protein product is CASSPDGGVEPQHF.

This clone was recorded only once. This chain joins TRBV28 and TRBJ1-1; D gene ambiguous. Germline V gene data show CDR1 as MDHEN and CDR2 as SYDVKM. Trimming took 3 bases from V and 8 from J, leaving 7 bases between them. The length of the CDR3 is 11 residues. CDR3: CASSLTREAFF. CDR3 DNA sequence: TGTGCCAGCAGTTTGACTCGGGAAGCTTTCTTT.

The rearrangement uses TRBV28 and TRBJ2-7, with TRBD1 matching over 7 bases. CDR1 and CDR2 from the germline V gene are MDHEN and SYDVKM. The trim removed 6 bases at V and 2 bases at J, leaving 7 bases unmatched. The CDR3 extends over 14 amino acids. The CDR3 nucleotides read TGTGCCAGCAGAATACAGGGGATCCCCTACGAGCAGTACTTC. Protein: CASRIQGIPYEQYF.

Comment on this clone: This sample also contains other DNA sequences that code for the same CDR3. The V gene is TRBV5-1, the J gene TRBJ2-7; 12 bases align to TRBD1. The V segment lost 3 bases and the J segment 4 bases; nucleotides outside the gene matches: 2. The length of the CDR3 is 14 residues. The V gene's germline CDR1 is SGHRS and CDR2 YFSETQ. CDR3 nucleotides: TGCGCCAGCAGCTCGGGACAGGGGGCTTACGAGCAGTACTTC. The encoded protein is CASSSGQGAYEQYF.

The rearrangement links TRBV4-2 to TRBJ1-5, with 9 bases lining up with TRBD1. The CDR3 is 16 amino acids. V shed 0 bases, J shed 4 bases, and the junction held 4 bases outside the gene matches. Germline values: CDR1 LGHNA, CDR2 YNFKEQ. The CDR3 loop is CASSQDLGTGNQPQHF. The CDR3 nucleotides are TGTGCCAGCAGCCAAGATTTAGGGACAGGGAATCAGCCCCAGCATTTT.

This chain uses TRBV11-2 with TRBJ2-7; no reliable D call. This CDR3 has 12 amino acids. Between the trimmed V and J ends, which lost 1 base and 6 bases, there was a span of 7 bases. From germline, CDR1 is SGHAT and CDR2 FQNNGV. The CDR3 reads CASSLGHSEQYF. CDR3 DNA sequence: TGTGCCAGCAGCTTAGGGCATTCCGAGCAGTACTTC.

V usage is TRBV6-5 and J usage is TRBJ1-2; 8 bases are a match to TRBD1. In germline, CDR1 is MNHEY, CDR2 SVGAGI. This CDR3 region has 15 residues. V shed 5 bases and J 2 bases; nucleotides not matched to a gene: 7. CDR3 amino acids: CASSRPGQANYGYTF. The CDR3 region has the DNA TGTGCCAGCAGTAGACCGGGACAGGCAAACTATGGCTACACCTTC.

The rearrangement uses TRBV15 and TRBJ1-6; D not certain. Trimming stripped 5 bases from V and 8 bases from J, with 10 bases between. CDR1 is LNHNV and CDR2 is YYDKDF in the germline V gene (reference sequence). The length of the CDR3 is 13 residues. The DNA for the CDR3 is TGTGCCACCAGCGGTATTCGAGATTCACCCCTCCACTTT. Translation gives CATSGIRDSPLHF.

Notes on this clone: Other DNA sequences in this specimen translate into the identical CDR3. CDR3: CASSLGGEAFF. CDR3 bases: TGTGCCAGCAGTTTGGGGGGGGAAGCTTTCTTT. The chain carries TRBV27 and TRBJ1-1; TRBD1 might be the D (5 bases). This CDR3 contains 11 residues. In germline, CDR1 is MNHEY, CDR2 SMNVEV (reference sequence). Trimming left V 3 bases short and J 8 bases short, with 7 bases between.

J is TRBJ2-1 and V is TRBV28; weak D call: TRBD1 (6 bases). The CDR3 is 17 residues long. V was pared by 6 bases and J by 0 bases, with 18 bases between. CDR1 MDHEN and CDR2 SYDVKM come from the germline V gene. CDR3 DNA: TGTGCCAGCAGATTACAGTCCGGGACAACCTCCTACAATGAGCAGTTCTTC. Translated: CASRLQSGTTSYNEQFF.

The chain joins TRBV28 to TRBJ1-4; D remains unclear. Trimming cost V 5 bases and J 2 bases, with 12 bases left between them. The germline CDR1 and CDR2 sequences are MDHEN and SYDVKM. The CDR3 covers 15 residues. The CDR3 DNA reads as TGTGCCAGCAGTCTTAGTTACGTGACTAATGAAAAACTGTTTTTT. Translating it yields CASSLSYVTNEKLFF.

The chain uses TRBV12-5 and TRBJ2-2, with 8 bases lining up with TRBD2. The CDR3 is made up of 21 amino acids. The J segment lost 6 bases and the V segment lost 4 bases, leaving 25 bases of the junction unmatched. In germline, CDR1 is LGHNT, CDR2 FRNRAP. The CDR3 DNA reads as TGTGCTAGTGGTTCGCCCCAGGGGTGGAATAGCGGGACCATGGGTCCCGGGGAGCTGTTTTTT. This translates into CASGSPQGWNSGTMGPGELFF.

CDR3 nucleotides: TGCGCCAGCAGCTTGGAAGTGGGCGGCTACACCTTC. It translates to CASSLEVGGYTF. This chain joins TRBV5-1 and TRBJ1-2, with D hard to call. Trimming removed 0 bases from V and 8 bases from J, with 8 bases in between. The CDR3 runs 12 residues. CDR1 SGHRS and CDR2 YFSETQ come from the germline V gene. The full variable domain, completed using reference TRBV5-1 and TRBJ1-2, is KAGVTQTPRYLIKTRGQQVTLSCSPISGHRSVSWYQQTPGQGLQFLFEYFSETQRNKGNFPGRFSGRQFSNSRSEMNVSTLELGDSALYLCASSLEVGGYTFGSGTRLTVV.

This clone appeared once. CDR3 sequence: CATRGTAQETQYF. In nucleotides, the CDR3 is TGTGCCACCAGAGGGACAGCCCAAGAGACCCAGTACTTC. The genes are TRBV24-1 and TRBJ2-5, with 7 bases aligning to TRBD1. Germline V gene sequence: CDR1 KGHDR, CDR2 SFDVKD. Unmatched junction bases numbered 2, after V lost 7 bases and J lost 1 base. The CDR3 runs to 13 residues.

The V and J genes are TRBV27 and TRBJ1-5, with D uncertain. The CDR3 has 15 residues. Germline lookup yields CDR1 MNHEY and CDR2 SMNVEV (reference sequence). The V gene lost 2 bases and the J gene lost 3 bases, with 11 bases spanning the gap. The chain's CDR3 is CASSLEGNLNQPQHF. As DNA, the CDR3 is TGTGCCAGCAGTTTAGAGGGTAACCTCAATCAGCCCCAGCATTTT.

This clone was seen only once. The chain couples TRBV5-1 to TRBJ1-4; D might be TRBD1 (5 bases). Per germline, CDR1 SGHRS and CDR2 YFSETQ. Between the trimmed V and J ends, which lost 0 bases and 8 bases, there was a span of 14 bases. The CDR3 consists of 15 residues. As DNA, the CDR3 is TGCGCCAGCAGCTTGGAGGACGGGGGAAGGGAAAAACTGTTTTTT. Translating it yields CASSLEDGGREKLFF.

The chain combines TRBV12-5 with TRBJ2-1; 7 nucleotides agree with TRBD2. In germline, CDR1 is LGHNT, CDR2 FRNRAP. This CDR3 contains 18 residues. J was trimmed by 10 bases and V by 0 bases; bases with no gene match: 18. The CDR3 protein is CASGLVLGRASISREQFF. CDR3 coding DNA: TGTGCTAGTGGTTTGGTTCTGGGGAGGGCCTCTATTTCTCGGGAGCAGTTCTTC.